These T cell receptor beta chains were read from a single sample in a study of beta chain features in type 1 diabetes. Method: immunoSEQ multiplex PCR; TCRdb's copy keeps in-frame clones and lacks some. The sample records 65,000 to 85,000 clones, approximately 50% being singletons. Material: central memory CD4+ T cells from blood. The receptors originated from a young man with type 1 diabetes. Each CDR3 is given with its conserved first and last residue. Fields, in order: clone size, D gene, V gene, J gene, CDR3 protein, CDR3 DNA. A D gene is named only where the DNA matches it firmly. Only some rows state a clone size, as once, few, many or a class for expanded clones.

-	TRBD1	TRBV2	TRBJ2-5	CARGTEQETQYF	TGTGCCAGAGGGACAGAACAAGAGACCCAGTACTTC
few	-	TRBV5-1	TRBJ2-1	CASSLEGVRLGNEQFF	TGCGCCAGCAGCTTGGAGGGGGTCCGCCTGGGGAATGAGCAGTTCTTC
few	-	TRBV7-8	TRBJ2-7	CASSSDREGLAKQYF	TGTGCCAGCAGCTCGGACAGGGAAGGACTAGCGAAGCAGTACTTC
-	TRBD1	TRBV15	TRBJ1-5	CATSRQGNSNQPQHF	TGTGCCACCAGTAGACAGGGCAATAGCAATCAGCCCCAGCATTTT
-	TRBD1	TRBV5-1	TRBJ2-7	CASTAGQGDEQYF	TGCGCCAGCACTGCGGGACAGGGTGACGAGCAGTACTTC
-	TRBD1	TRBV5-1	TRBJ2-3	CASSLSGTVLTDTQYF	TGCGCCAGCAGCCTCTCGGGGACAGTTCTCACAGATACGCAGTATTTT
-	-	TRBV15	TRBJ1-4	CATSRDLSAGEKLFF	TGTGCCACCAGCAGAGATCTCTCGGCAGGGGAAAAACTGTTTTTT
-	-	TRBV10-1	TRBJ2-2	CASSAFRERELFF	TGCGCCAGCAGTGCTTTCCGGGAGAGGGAGCTGTTTTTT
-	-	TRBV7-9	TRBJ2-7	CASSPPSSYEQYF	TGTGCCAGCAGCCCCCCTTCTAGCTACGAGCAGTACTTC
few	-	TRBV30	TRBJ1-2	CAWTRTVNYGYTF	TGTGCCTGGACTCGGACAGTTAACTATGGCTACACCTTC
few	-	TRBV5-1	TRBJ2-2	CASSLAGVAGELFF	TGCGCCAGCAGCTTGGCGGGAGTCGCCGGGGAGCTGTTTTTT
few	-	TRBV13	TRBJ1-1	CASSFSLTFSLGTEAFF	TGTGCCAGCAGCTTCTCCTTGACATTCAGTTTGGGTACTGAAGCTTTCTTT
-	TRBD1	TRBV6-6	TRBJ2-7	CASRPVARDRGAEQYF	TGTGCCAGCAGACCCGTGGCCCGGGACAGGGGGGCCGAGCAGTACTTC
-	TRBD2	TRBV11-2	TRBJ2-1	CASSLSSGGPYNEQFF	TGTGCCAGCAGCTTAAGTAGCGGGGGGCCGTACAATGAGCAGTTCTTC
-	-	TRBV4-1	TRBJ1-1	CASSQDLGTYYSEAFF	TGCGCCAGCAGCCAAGACCTCGGCACTTACTACTCTGAAGCTTTCTTT
-	-	TRBV6-6	TRBJ1-5	CASSLDSLNQPQHF	TGTGCCAGCAGCCTGGACAGCTTAAATCAGCCCCAGCATTTT
-	-	TRBV10-3	TRBJ2-3	CAISGAGTSYADTQYF	TGTGCCATCAGTGGGGCGGGAACTAGTTATGCGGATACGCAGTATTTT
few	-	TRBV5-1	TRBJ2-7	CASSPLDKQTSYEQYF	TGCGCCAGCAGCCCACTGGACAAACAAACGTCCTACGAGCAGTACTTC
few	-	TRBV28	TRBJ2-7	CASCQQDRSEQYF	TGTGCCAGCTGTCAACAAGATCGTTCAGAGCAGTACTTC
-	TRBD2	TRBV9	TRBJ2-7	CASSQTSGRDREQYF	TGTGCCAGCAGCCAGACTAGCGGGAGAGACCGTGAGCAGTACTTC
-	-	TRBV5-6	TRBJ1-1	CASSLEPGAEAFF	TGTGCCAGCAGCTTGGAGCCCGGGGCTGAAGCTTTCTTT
few	-	TRBV5-4	TRBJ1-5	CASSLAGVDQPQHF	TGTGCCAGCAGCTTGGCGGGGGTAGATCAGCCCCAGCATTTT
once	-	TRBV6-1	TRBJ2-4	CASRYTGAKNIQYF	TGTGCCAGCAGATACACAGGAGCCAAAAACATTCAGTACTTC
-	-	TRBV7-6	TRBJ1-1	CASSLVPVGNTEAFF	TGTGCCAGCAGCTTAGTACCGGTCGGGAACACTGAAGCTTTCTTT
-	TRBD1	TRBV5-1	TRBJ2-7	CASRGTGGSEQYF	TGCGCCAGCAGAGGGACAGGGGGCTCCGAGCAGTACTTC
once	-	TRBV5-1	TRBJ1-2	CASSLVSQGEGYTF	TGCGCCAGCAGCTTGGTATCCCAGGGCGAGGGCTACACCTTC
few	TRBD1	TRBV5-6	TRBJ2-1	CASSRNWDSYNEQFF	TGTGCCAGCAGCCGAAACTGGGACAGTTACAATGAGCAGTTCTTC
-	-	TRBV6-1	TRBJ1-6	CASSEFSAYNSPLHF	TGTGCCAGCAGTGAATTTAGTGCGTATAATTCACCCCTCCACTTT
-	-	TRBV27	TRBJ1-2	CASSPLGAGAGGYTF	TGTGCCAGCAGTCCCTTGGGGGCAGGGGCGGGTGGCTACACCTTC
-	-	TRBV19	TRBJ2-1	CASSILGGTTYNEQFF	TGTGCCAGTAGTATACTCGGCGGGACCACCTACAATGAGCAGTTCTTC
-	TRBD1	TRBV9	TRBJ2-7	CASSRQGSSAYEQYF	TGTGCCAGCAGCAGACAGGGTAGTTCGGCCTACGAGCAGTACTTC